One and the same sample provided the 8 T cell receptor beta chains below, sequenced in a study of vaccination effects on CD4 cells after COVID-19. Sequencing was performed with immunoSEQ multiplex PCR; in TCRdb, only in-frame clones are kept and a portion is missing. The table lists tens of thousands of clones, 60% to 80% of them singletons. Sequencing followed a ViraFEST assay step that expanded antigen-specific CD4+ T cells with viral peptide pools. CD4+ T cell isolation took place after less than 13 days of culture. None of the vaccinated had previously contracted SARS-CoV-2, and their nucleocapsid antibodies tested negative. These receptors have no identified antigens. Material: CD4+ T cells from PBMCs cultured with HCoV-NL63 spike peptides, obtained before COVID-19 vaccination. The receptors stem from a human donor who received a COVID-19 vaccine.

The V and J genes are TRBV11-3 and TRBJ2-5, with unresolved D. The V end lost 0 bases, the J end lost 0 bases, and 5 bases lay between the germline ends. CDR1 SGHNT and CDR2 YENEEA come from the germline V gene. The CDR3 consists of 14 residues. This CDR3 reads CASSLDGYQETQYF. CDR3 DNA: TGTGCCAGCAGCTTAGACGGGTACCAAGAGACCCAGTACTTC.

The chain uses TRBV2 and TRBJ1-2; D may be TRBD1 (5 bases). The CDR3 has 13 residues. The V end lost 2 bases, the J end lost 3 bases, and 7 bases lay between the germline ends. In germline, CDR1 is SNHLY, CDR2 FYNNEI. The CDR3, as DNA: TGTGCCAGCAGTGAAAGGGGTTACTATGGCTACACCTTC. Translation: CASSERGYYGYTF. The full variable domain, its missing parts supplied by reference TRBV2 and TRBJ1-2, is EPEVTQTPSHQVTQMGQEVILRCVPISNHLYFYWYRQILGQKVEFLVSFYNNEISEKSEIFDDQFSVERPDGSNFTLKIRSTKLEDSAMYFCASSERGYYGYTFGSGTRLTVV.

This clone was recorded a few times. The J gene is TRBJ2-1, the V gene TRBV7-2; no clear D gene. The V end lost 2 bases, the J end lost 6 bases, and 8 bases lay between the germline ends. The CDR3 spans 13 residues. The germline V gene encodes CDR1 SGHTA and CDR2 FQGNSA. The CDR3 loop is CASSLYEFNEQFF. The CDR3 DNA is TGTGCCAGCAGCTTATACGAGTTCAATGAGCAGTTCTTC.

The V call is TRBV27, the J call TRBJ1-4, with D maybe TRBD1 (5 bases). The CDR3 extends over 15 amino acids. Between the trimmed V and J ends, which lost 8 bases and 4 bases, there was a span of 17 bases. Germline CDR1 reads MNHEY; CDR2 reads SMNVEV (reference sequence). The CDR3, as DNA: TGTGCCAGCCAAAACCGGGGCCTTATTAATGAAAAACTGTTTTTT. Its protein product is CASQNRGLINEKLFF.

The chain employs TRBV6-6 and TRBJ2-1; no firm D call. This CDR3 has 12 amino acids. Germline loops: CDR1 MNHNY, CDR2 SVGAGI (reference sequence). Trimming took 2 bases from V and 10 from J, leaving 9 bases between them. Written as DNA, the CDR3 is TGTGCCAGCAGTTACCCAAACAGAGAGCAGTTCTTC. Translation: CASSYPNREQFF.

J is TRBJ2-5 and V is TRBV5-8, with no clear D. The V gene's germline CDR1 is SGHTS and CDR2 YDEGEE. The CDR3 has 14 amino acids. V was trimmed by 2 bases and J by 1 base, leaving 9 bases between them. The CDR3 spells CASSFMEIQETQYF. As DNA, the CDR3 is TGTGCCAGCAGCTTCATGGAGATCCAAGAGACCCAGTACTTC.

This chain joins TRBV7-9 and TRBJ2-2; TRBD2 matches 12 bases. This CDR3 is built from 16 residues. Trimming at V came to 5 bases and at J to 2 bases, leaving 3 bases not matched to a gene. The germline V gene encodes CDR1 SEHNR and CDR2 FQNEAQ (reference sequence). CDR3 residues: CASSVGLAGNTGELFF. DNA of the CDR3: TGTGCCAGCAGCGTGGGACTAGCGGGCAACACCGGGGAGCTGTTTTTT. The variable domain in full, with the rest retrieved from reference TRBV7-9 and TRBJ2-2, is DTGVSQNPRHKITKRGQNVTFRCDPISEHNRLYWYRQTLGQGPEFLTYFQNEAQLEKSRLLSDRFSAERPKGSFSTLEIQRTEQGDSAMYLCASSVGLAGNTGELFFGEGSRLTVL.

This clone has just a few counts. The chain uses TRBV7-2 and TRBJ1-1, with no clear D. Trimming shortened V by 3 bases and J by 5 bases, and 10 bases separated the two germline ends. The CDR3 contains 13 residues. Germline CDR1 is SGHTA and CDR2 is FQGNSA. CDR3 amino acids: CASSFDRETEAFF. The CDR3 DNA follows: TGTGCCAGCAGCTTTGATAGGGAAACTGAAGCTTTCTTT.